One and the same sample provided the 19 T cell receptor beta chains below, sequenced in a study of blood T cell repertoires in COVID-19 (dated by TCRdb to about 2020). Library preparation was by the immunoSEQ multiplex PCR assay. TCRdb carries this immuneACCESS record with in-frame sequences only. Its versions omit some clonotypes, under half of them owing to an unresolved V gene in the studies checked, with the rest unexplained. This sample holds fewer than 250,000 clones; 87% were observed only once. Of the sample, roughly 10% is held by the ten largest clones. Input material: PBMCs or T cells enriched from blood (not recorded which). These receptors originate from a man aged 30-40 years who had recovered from COVID-19.

This chain connects TRBV19 to TRBJ1-4; no firm D call. Germline lookup yields CDR1 LNHDA and CDR2 SQIVND (reference sequence). The CDR3 runs to 16 residues. Trimming shortened V by 5 bases and J by 3 bases, and 16 bases separated the two germline ends. The CDR3 loop reads CASSPTPQSSNEKLFF. The CDR3, as DNA: TGTGCCAGTAGTCCTACCCCACAGAGTTCTAATGAAAAACTGTTTTTT.

V is TRBV5-1 and J is TRBJ2-5, with a possible D match to TRBD2 (6 bases). The V gene's germline CDR1 is SGHRS and CDR2 YFSETQ. This CDR3 is built from 15 residues. V was clipped by 1 base and J by 5 bases, with 15 bases between them. Written as DNA, the CDR3 is TGCGCCAGCAGCTTGACTAGCCAGGGAATGGAGACCCAGTACTTC. Translated: CASSLTSQGMETQYF.

This chain uses TRBV9 with TRBJ1-3; tentatively, D is TRBD1 (6 bases). Germline V gene data show CDR1 as SGDLS and CDR2 as YYNGEE. Deletions cut 4 bases from V and 6 bases from J, with 11 bases between. The CDR3 runs 13 residues. CDR3 in DNA: TGTGCCAGCAGCCCAGGACAGATAAACACCATATATTTT. Translation: CASSPGQINTIYF.

The J gene is TRBJ1-1, the V gene TRBV11-1, with 7 bases fitting TRBD1. This CDR3 spans 15 amino acids. V lost 1 base to trimming and J lost 4 bases; unmatched junction nucleotides: 6. Germline CDR1 and CDR2: SGHAT and FQDESV (reference sequence). CDR3 nucleotides: TGTGCCAGCAGCTTAGTTGGACAGGCGGGCACTGAAGCTTTCTTT. Translated, it gives CASSLVGQAGTEAFF. Based on the CDR3 plus reference TRBV11-1 and TRBJ1-1, the full variable domain is EAEVAQSPRYKITEKSQAVAFWCDPISGHATLYWYRQILGQGPELLVQFQDESVVDDSQLPKDRFSAERLKGVDSTLKIQPAELGDSAMYLCASSLVGQAGTEAFFGQGTRLTVV.

The chain employs TRBV19 and TRBJ2-7, with 7 bases fitting TRBD1. CDR1 is LNHDA and CDR2 is SQIVND in the germline V gene (reference sequence). V dropped 5 bases and J dropped 0; count of bases not matched to a gene: 7. This CDR3 is 15 amino acids long. The CDR3 region has the DNA TGTGCCAGTAGTGTACTCGGGACAGACTCCTACGAGCAGTACTTC. Translation gives CASSVLGTDSYEQYF. Full variable domain (outside the CDR3, taken from reference TRBV19 and TRBJ2-7): DGGITQSPKYLFRKEGQNVTLSCEQNLNHDAMYWYRQDPGQGLRLIYYSQIVNDFQKGDIAEGYSVSREKKESFPLTVTSAQKNPTAFYLCASSVLGTDSYEQYFGPGTRLTVT.

In the case of this clone: The sample carries other DNA sequences with the same CDR3. The V gene is TRBV2, the J gene TRBJ1-3; weak D call: TRBD1 (6 bases). V lost 2 bases to trimming and J lost 3 bases, with 8 bases between them. This CDR3 is built from 14 residues. Germline loops: CDR1 SNHLY, CDR2 FYNNEI. The CDR3 bases are TGTGCCAGCAGTGAACGGACAGTTGGAAACACCATATATTTT. Encoded protein: CASSERTVGNTIYF.

The chain links TRBV19 to TRBJ2-2, with a tentative D call TRBD1 (7 bases). Looked up from germline, CDR1 is LNHDA and CDR2 is SQIVND (reference sequence). V lost 4 bases and J 4 bases, leaving 10 bases between the germline ends. The length of the CDR3 is 14 residues. The CDR3 loop reads CASSNQGGTGELFF. The CDR3 DNA sequence: TGTGCCAGTAGTAACCAGGGGGGCACCGGGGAGCTGTTTTTT.

CDR3 sequence reads: CASSLGGGGTEAFF. DNA for the CDR3: TGTGCCAGCAGCTTGGGAGGAGGAGGGACTGAAGCTTTCTTT. The chain carries TRBV5-4 and TRBJ1-1; no clear D gene. V was clipped by 0 bases and J by 5 bases, with 11 bases between them. The CDR3 loop spans 14 amino acids. From germline, CDR1 is SGHNT and CDR2 YYREEE (reference sequence).

In nucleotides, the CDR3 is TGTGCCAGCAGCTCGATACGGGAGAGCTTCGGGACCCAGTACTTC. The encoded protein is CASSSIRESFGTQYF. The chain recombines TRBV7-9 with TRBJ2-5, with D perhaps matching TRBD2 (6 bases). Germline V CDR1 and CDR2: SEHNR, FQNEAQ (reference sequence). The CDR3 has 15 amino acids. Trimming took 4 bases from V and 7 from J, leaving 19 bases between them.

The chain carries TRBV11-2 and TRBJ1-3; D not resolved. CDR3 size: 14 residues. From germline, CDR1 is SGHAT and CDR2 FQNNGV. Trimming removed 5 bases at V and 0 bases at J, with 8 bases between. The CDR3 coding sequence is TGTGCCAGCAGCCCGGGTAACTCTGGAAACACCATATATTTT. It is translated as CASSPGNSGNTIYF.

The chain combines TRBV3-1 (or the pseudogene TRBV3-2) with TRBJ2-1, with 8 bases aligning to TRBD2. V was clipped by 6 bases and J by 7 bases; unmatched bases: 8. The CDR3 spans 14 residues. CDR1 LGHDT and CDR2 YNNKEL come from the germline V gene (reference sequence). CDR3 protein: CASRQLAEGNEQFF. CDR3 bases: TGTGCCAGCAGACAACTAGCGGAGGGAAATGAGCAGTTCTTC.

The rearrangement joins TRBV4-3 to TRBJ1-2; 10 bases agree with TRBD1. After removal of 0 bases from V and 3 bases from J, the junction contained 4 bases not matched to a gene. The CDR3 totals 16 residues. CDR1 is LGHNA, CDR2 YSLEER, per germline. This CDR3 reads CASSQDRQGAYYGYTF. The DNA of the CDR3 is TGCGCCAGCAGCCAAGATCGACAGGGGGCGTACTATGGCTACACCTTC.

The rearrangement uses TRBV7-8 and TRBJ1-6; D is perhaps TRBD1 (6 bases). The CDR3 is made up of 15 amino acids. Germline V CDR1 and CDR2: SGHVS, FQNEAQ. With 1 base removed from V and 9 bases from J, the gap between germline ends came to 13 bases. DNA for the CDR3: TGTGCCAGCAGCTTAGGGACAGTAGGAGCTTCACCCCTCCACTTT. Its translation is CASSLGTVGASPLHF.

The CDR3: CASSSLASEQFF. The DNA for the CDR3 is TGTGCCAGCAGCTCACTAGCGAGTGAGCAGTTCTTC. J is TRBJ2-1 and V is TRBV3-1 (or the pseudogene TRBV3-2), with TRBD2 identical over 7 bases. The CDR3 extends over 12 amino acids. Per the germline V gene, CDR1 is LGHDT and CDR2 is YNNKEL (reference sequence). Trimming at V came to 5 bases and at J to 9 bases, leaving 4 bases not matched to a gene.

The chain carries TRBV27 and TRBJ2-7; 12 bases are shared with TRBD2. V shed 5 bases and J 5 bases; nucleotides not matched to a gene: 10. CDR3 length: 16 residues. Germline CDR1 is MNHEY and CDR2 is SMNVEV (reference sequence). CDR3 nucleotides: TGTGCCAGCAGTCCCCGCCCACTAGCGGGAGGCCACGAGCAGTACTTC. Translation: CASSPRPLAGGHEQYF.

The V and J genes are TRBV27 and TRBJ2-7; D is possibly TRBD1 (6 bases). V dropped 8 bases and J dropped 1 base, with 18 bases sitting between them. The CDR3 contains 15 residues. Germline V gene lookup returns CDR1 MNHEY and CDR2 SMNVEV (reference sequence). CDR3 sequence (DNA): TGTGCCAGCCGTGGCGCAGGGACAAGATCCTACGAGCAGTACTTC. This translates into CASRGAGTRSYEQYF.

This chain uses TRBV30 with TRBJ2-7; 7 bases agree with TRBD2. Per germline, CDR1 GTSNPN and CDR2 SVGIG (reference sequence). The CDR3 runs 13 residues. V was clipped by 5 bases and J by 2 bases; unmatched bases: 6. The CDR3 is CAWSTGGPYEQYF. CDR3 coding DNA: TGTGCCTGGTCCACGGGAGGTCCCTACGAGCAGTACTTC.

The V and J genes are TRBV7-9 and TRBJ1-4; 7 bases align to TRBD1. V was pared by 8 bases and J by 5 bases, with 8 bases of the junction left unmatched. Germline CDR1 reads SEHNR; CDR2 reads FQNEAQ (reference sequence). The CDR3 covers 14 residues. The CDR3 loop is CASRKRQGNEKLFF. CDR3 nucleotides: TGTGCCAGCCGGAAGCGACAGGGCAATGAAAAACTGTTTTTT.

The chain links TRBV3-1 (or the pseudogene TRBV3-2) to TRBJ1-2; the D gene is possibly TRBD1 (5 bases). CDR1 and CDR2 (germline): LGHDT, YNNKEL (reference sequence). This CDR3 spans 14 amino acids. V shed 1 base and J shed 4 bases, with 10 bases lying between them. In DNA, the CDR3 is TGTGCCAGCAGCCAAGGCAACAGGCTCTATGGCTACACCTTC. Encoded protein: CASSQGNRLYGYTF.